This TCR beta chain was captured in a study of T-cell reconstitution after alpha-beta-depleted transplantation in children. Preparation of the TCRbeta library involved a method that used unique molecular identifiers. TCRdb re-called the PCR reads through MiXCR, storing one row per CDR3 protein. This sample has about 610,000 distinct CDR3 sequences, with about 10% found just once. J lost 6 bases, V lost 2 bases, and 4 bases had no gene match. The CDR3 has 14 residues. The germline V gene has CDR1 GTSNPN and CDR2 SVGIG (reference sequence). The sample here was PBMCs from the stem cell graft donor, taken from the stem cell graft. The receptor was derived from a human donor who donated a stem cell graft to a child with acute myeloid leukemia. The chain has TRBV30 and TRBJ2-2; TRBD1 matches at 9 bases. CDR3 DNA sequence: TGTGCCTGGAGTCGGACAGGGGAGTCCGGGGAGCTGTTTTTT. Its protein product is CAWSRTGESGELFF.